One sample yielded the 23 T cell receptor beta chains listed below, sequenced in a study of response to subunit inactivated influenza vaccine. MiXCR, run by TCRdb on the RT-PCR reads, gives a single entry per CDR3 protein. The data show about 310,000 distinct CDR3 sequences, with around a fifth seen just once and roughly a tenth held by the top ten. Sequenced here: PBMCs from blood, sampled approximately 20 months after vaccination. These receptors all stem from a man between 50 and 75 years old who received an inactivated influenza vaccine.

This clonotype was recorded a few times. The chain links TRBV29-1 to TRBJ2-1, with TRBD1 matching 7 bases. V trimming: 3 bases; J trimming: 7 bases; junction bases outside the gene matches: 6. CDR3 size: 13 residues. Germline-derived CDR1 and CDR2 are SQVTM and ANQGSEA. The CDR3 loop reads CSVDRGWSNEQFF. CDR3 DNA: TGCAGCGTTGACAGGGGGTGGTCTAATGAGCAGTTCTTC.

The chain joins TRBV19 to TRBJ2-3; D unresolved. The germline V gene has CDR1 LNHDA and CDR2 SQIVND (reference sequence). V was clipped by 5 bases and J by 2 bases, with 17 bases between them. The CDR3 spans 16 residues. The CDR3 region has the DNA TGTGCCAGTAGTCGCCGACTGGTGTATGACACAGATACGCAGTATTTT. Encoded protein: CASSRRLVYDTDTQYF.

This clonotype was detected many times. V usage is TRBV5-1 and J usage is TRBJ1-5; D possibly corresponds to TRBD1 (5 bases). This CDR3 region has 15 residues. Germline V gene lookup returns CDR1 SGHRS and CDR2 YFSETQ. V lost 0 bases, J lost 6 bases, and 13 bases lay in between. CDR3: CASSLDWGQGQPQHF. The DNA for the CDR3 is TGCGCCAGCAGCTTGGACTGGGGTCAGGGTCAGCCCCAGCATTTT.

This clonotype appeared many times. V and J are TRBV5-1 and TRBJ1-3, with a possible D match to TRBD1 (5 bases). Germline loops: CDR1 SGHRS, CDR2 YFSETQ. This CDR3 contains 15 residues. V was clipped by 4 bases and J by 0 bases, with 11 bases between them. The CDR3 nucleotides are TGCGCCAGCAGCGGGGACGTACCCTCTGGAAACACCATATATTTT. Translation gives CASSGDVPSGNTIYF. The variable domain in full, completed from reference TRBV5-1 and TRBJ1-3, reads KAGVTQTPRYLIKTRGQQVTLSCSPISGHRSVSWYQQTPGQGLQFLFEYFSETQRNKGNFPGRFSGRQFSNSRSEMNVSTLELGDSALYLCASSGDVPSGNTIYFGEGSWLTVV.

This clonotype has a handful of counts. The chain uses TRBV29-1 and TRBJ2-1, with no clear D. The germline V gene has CDR1 SQVTM and CDR2 ANQGSEA. Trimming stripped 6 bases from V and 0 bases from J, with 9 bases between. The CDR3 covers 13 residues. CDR3 nucleotides: TGCAGCGTCTTGCCAAGCTCCTACAATGAGCAGTTCTTC. It specifies CSVLPSSYNEQFF.

V and J are TRBV19 and TRBJ2-2; D may be TRBD1 (6 bases). V was shortened by 1 base and J by 4 bases, with 7 bases between the two germline ends. The CDR3 totals 14 residues. Germline V lookup: CDR1 LNHDA, CDR2 SQIVND (reference sequence). The CDR3 spells CASSIAGATGELFF. In nucleotides, the CDR3 is TGTGCCAGTAGTATAGCAGGGGCCACCGGGGAGCTGTTTTTT.

The rearrangement uses TRBV30 and TRBJ2-1; a possible D gene is TRBD2 (6 bases). Between the trimmed V and J ends, which lost 3 bases and 2 bases, there was a span of 17 bases. In germline, CDR1 is GTSNPN, CDR2 SVGIG (reference sequence). The CDR3 is 16 amino acids. The DNA for the CDR3 is TGTGCCTGGAGACTCGGGGCGGGAAATACCTACAATGAGCAGTTCTTC. Its protein is CAWRLGAGNTYNEQFF.

This clonotype occurred a few times. The rearrangement uses TRBV20-1 and TRBJ2-5; 7 bases line up with TRBD1. The CDR3 spans 14 residues. Germline assignment: CDR1 DFQATT and CDR2 SNEGSKA (reference sequence). Losses at the gene ends were 3 bases for V and 7 bases for J; bases not matched to a gene: 11. The CDR3 spells CSASLRDSARTQYF. The CDR3 nucleotides read TGCAGTGCTAGCCTTAGGGACAGCGCGCGGACCCAGTACTTC.

This chain connects TRBV10-3 to TRBJ1-3; 8 nucleotides match TRBD1. The CDR3 is 14 amino acids. The germline gives CDR1 ENHRY, CDR2 SYGVKD. Trimming took 8 bases from V and 0 from J; bases not matched to a gene: 3. The DNA of the CDR3 is TGTGCCATCTCAGGGGGCCACTCTGGAAACACCATATATTTT. Its translation is CAISGGHSGNTIYF.

Comment on this clonotype: A read error may produce the germline difference seen at one junction end. The chain's CDR3 is CAWSRDYTYNEQFF. CDR3 coding DNA: TGTGCCTGGAGCCGGGACTACACCTACAACGAGCAGTTCTTC. V and J are TRBV30 and TRBJ2-1; TRBD2 matches at 7 bases. Germline V CDR1 and CDR2: GTSNPN, SVGIG (reference sequence). CDR3 length equals 14 residues.

In its sample, this clonotype was seen many times. Its ends do not fully match the called genes, so a read error is possible. CDR3 amino acids: CASSKGGNTEAFF. CDR3 coding DNA: TGTGCCAGCAGCAAGGGGGGGAACACTGAAGCTTTCTTT. This rearrangement joins TRBV5-1 to TRBJ1-1, with D perhaps TRBD1 (6 bases). The germline gives CDR1 SGHRS, CDR2 YFSETQ. CDR3 length equals 13 residues.

The chain has TRBV7-2 and TRBJ1-3, with 8 bases that match TRBD1. J lost 4 bases, V lost 11 bases, and 10 bases had no gene match. The germline CDR1 and CDR2 sequences are SGHTA and FQGNSA. The CDR3 covers 14 residues. The CDR3 is CAGSPGTGGNTIYF. For the CDR3, the DNA is TGTGCCGGCTCTCCCGGGACAGGCGGAAACACCATATATTTT.

This chain links TRBV29-1 with TRBJ2-1; 11 nucleotides line up with TRBD2. The ends lost 7 bases at V and 4 bases at J; junction bases unmatched: 9. CDR3 length: 15 residues. The germline CDR1 and CDR2 sequences are SQVTM and ANQGSEA. Here the CDR3 reads CSDQLGTSGYNEQFF. The DNA for the CDR3 is TGCAGCGACCAACTCGGGACTAGCGGATACAATGAGCAGTTCTTC.

The chain links TRBV6-2 or TRBV6-3 to TRBJ2-3; TRBD2 aligns across 9 bases. The ends lost 5 bases at V and 3 bases at J; junction bases unmatched: 12. This CDR3 has 17 residues. Germline V CDR1 and CDR2: MNHEY, SVGEGT. As DNA, the CDR3 is TGTGCCAGCAGTCCCAAGACTAGCGGCCGGGCTACAGATACGCAGTATTTT. This sequence encodes CASSPKTSGRATDTQYF.

This clonotype came up a few times. The V and J genes are TRBV28 and TRBJ2-7, with D maybe TRBD1 (5 bases). V was trimmed by 6 bases and J by 7 bases, leaving 10 bases between them. Germline values: CDR1 MDHEN, CDR2 SYDVKM. This CDR3 region has 11 residues. CDR3 nucleotide sequence: TGTGCCAGCAGGGCACAGGAGGAGCAGTACTTC. This gives the protein CASRAQEEQYF.

This clonotype has more than one count but fewer than ten. The chain couples TRBV20-1 to TRBJ2-1; 10 bases are a match to TRBD1. V dropped 0 bases and J dropped 4; count of bases not matched to a gene: 3. Germline values: CDR1 DFQATT, CDR2 SNEGSKA (reference sequence). The CDR3 extends over 15 amino acids. DNA of the CDR3: TGCAGTGCTAGAGAAGGGACAGGGGCGTACAATGAGCAGTTCTTC. Residues: CSAREGTGAYNEQFF.

This clonotype was counted between two and nine times. The chain combines TRBV29-1 with TRBJ1-1; 7 nucleotides align to TRBD1. The CDR3 has 14 amino acids. Germline CDR1 and CDR2: SQVTM and ANQGSEA. Unmatched junction bases numbered 7, after V lost 2 bases and J lost 4 bases. The CDR3 region has the DNA TGCAGCGTTGAAAGGCAGGGGGGTGGCACTGAAGCTTTCTTT. It yields the protein CSVERQGGGTEAFF. The complete variable domain, with remaining parts taken from reference TRBV29-1 and TRBJ1-1, reads SAVISQKPSRDICQRGTSLTIQCQVDSQVTMMFWYRQQPGQSLTLIATANQGSEATYESGFVIDKFPISRPNLTFSTLTVSNMSPEDSSIYLCSVERQGGGTEAFFGQGTRLTVV.

This clonotype came up a few times. The chain couples TRBV6-6 to TRBJ2-7, with D perhaps being TRBD1 or TRBD2 (5 bases each). V was pared by 8 bases and J by 1 base, with 12 bases between. Germline V gene sequence: CDR1 MNHNY, CDR2 SVGAGI (reference sequence). CDR3 length: 13 residues. The CDR3 sequence is CASVWDGSYEQYF. The CDR3 coding sequence is TGTGCCAGCGTGTGGGACGGATCCTACGAGCAGTACTTC.

The V and J genes are TRBV7-9 and TRBJ2-7, with 9 positions matching TRBD2. V lost 3 bases to trimming and J lost 0 bases; unmatched junction nucleotides: 6. Germline-derived CDR1 and CDR2 are SEHNR and FQNEAQ (reference sequence). This CDR3 has 16 residues. The CDR3 loop reads CASSFGLAGYSYEQYF. The CDR3 DNA reads as TGTGCCAGCAGCTTTGGGCTAGCGGGGTACTCCTACGAGCAGTACTTC.

This clonotype was seen more than once but under ten times. The J gene is TRBJ2-1, the V gene TRBV6-5, with 8 bases matching TRBD2. The length of the CDR3 is 15 residues. Trimming cost V 0 bases and J 6 bases; bases outside gene matches: 4. Looked up from germline, CDR1 is MNHEY and CDR2 is SVGAGI. The CDR3 coding sequence is TGTGCCAGCAGTTACTCTAGCGGGACCTCCAATGAGCAGTTCTTC. Translated, it gives CASSYSSGTSNEQFF.

This clonotype was counted between two and nine times. The chain links TRBV5-4 to TRBJ1-5; D may be TRBD1 (6 bases). Per the germline V gene, CDR1 is SGHNT and CDR2 is YYREEE (reference sequence). With 0 bases removed from V and 4 bases from J, the gap between germline ends came to 8 bases. CDR3 length equals 14 residues. The CDR3 here is CASSLAGANQPQHF. The CDR3 coding sequence is TGTGCCAGCAGCTTGGCAGGGGCGAATCAGCCCCAGCATTTT.

There are a few counts of this clonotype. The chain couples TRBV11-2 to TRBJ2-7, with TRBD1 matching 12 bases. Germline loops: CDR1 SGHAT, CDR2 FQNNGV. CDR3 length equals 14 residues. V was clipped by 5 bases and J by 7 bases; unmatched bases: 6. The CDR3 sequence: CASSARDRGQEQYF. CDR3 DNA sequence: TGTGCCAGCAGCGCACGGGACAGGGGGCAGGAGCAGTACTTC.

The rearrangement uses TRBV5-1 and TRBJ1-2; no definite D call. Trimming took 0 bases from V and 4 from J, leaving 7 bases between them. Germline V gene sequence: CDR1 SGHRS, CDR2 YFSETQ. The CDR3 covers 13 residues. The DNA of the CDR3 is TGCGCCAGCAGCTTGGACCATGGCTATGGCTACACCTTC. Its translation is CASSLDHGYGYTF.